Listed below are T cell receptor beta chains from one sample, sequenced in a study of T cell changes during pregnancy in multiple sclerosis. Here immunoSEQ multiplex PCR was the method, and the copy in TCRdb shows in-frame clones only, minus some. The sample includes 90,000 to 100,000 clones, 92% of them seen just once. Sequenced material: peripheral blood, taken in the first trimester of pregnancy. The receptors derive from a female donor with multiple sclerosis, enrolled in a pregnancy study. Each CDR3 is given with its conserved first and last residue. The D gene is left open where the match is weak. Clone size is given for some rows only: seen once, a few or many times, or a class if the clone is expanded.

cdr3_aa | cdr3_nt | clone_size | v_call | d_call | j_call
CASSLEGARTF | TGTGCCAGCAGCTTGGAGGGGGCTCGGACCTTC | - | TRBV5-5 | TRBD1 | TRBJ1-2
CASSKPGQGRDTQYF | TGTGCCAGCAGTAAGCCGGGACAGGGTAGAGATACGCAGTATTTT | - | TRBV28 | TRBD1 | TRBJ2-3
CASRTNRVGTEAFF | TGTGCCAGCCGGACGAACAGGGTGGGCACTGAAGCTTTCTTT | once | TRBV6-5 | - | TRBJ1-1
CASSLRLAGEADTQYF | TGTGCCAGCAGCCTTAGACTAGCGGGAGAGGCAGATACGCAGTATTTT | once | TRBV7-7 | TRBD2 | TRBJ2-3
CASSEREGHPNEQFF | TGTGCCAGCAGTGAGCGGGAGGGACACCCCAATGAGCAGTTCTTC | - | TRBV2 | TRBD2 | TRBJ2-1
CASSFGPNQPQHF | TGTGCCAGCAGCTTTGGGCCCAATCAGCCCCAGCATTTT | - | TRBV7-8 | - | TRBJ1-5
CAWGGQSLYYGYTF | TGTGCCTGGGGGGGACAGTCCCTTTACTATGGCTACACCTTC | - | TRBV30 | TRBD1 | TRBJ1-2
CASSRSGDNYGYTF | TGTGCCAGCTCTCGTTCAGGGGACAACTATGGCTACACCTTC | once | TRBV18 | - | TRBJ1-2
CASSDLSQYGYTF | TGTGCCAGCAGCGATTTGTCGCAGTATGGCTACACCTTC | once | TRBV7-8 | - | TRBJ1-2
CASSYRQGLTTDTQYF | TGTGCCAGCAGCTACCGACAGGGGTTGACCACAGATACGCAGTATTTT | - | TRBV7-6 | TRBD1 | TRBJ2-3
CASSPSQGMTYEQYF | TGTGCCAGTTCCCCGTCACAGGGGATGACCTACGAGCAGTACTTC | once | TRBV19 | TRBD1 | TRBJ2-7
CASGTSGTDTQYF | TGTGCCAGTGGGACTAGCGGCACAGATACGCAGTATTTT | - | TRBV19 | TRBD2 | TRBJ2-3
CASSFTRSGRANEQYF | TGTGCCAGCAGTTTTACCCGTAGCGGGAGGGCCAACGAGCAGTACTTC | - | TRBV27 | TRBD2 | TRBJ2-7
CASSSRKSLVYNEQFF | TGTGCCAGCAGTTCCCGCAAAAGCCTAGTCTACAATGAGCAGTTCTTC | - | TRBV28 | - | TRBJ2-1
CASSLDSSSSYNEQFF | TGTGCCAGCAGCCTCGACTCCTCGAGCTCCTACAATGAGCAGTTCTTC | - | TRBV16 | - | TRBJ2-1
CASSPPWSRSYEQYF | TGTGCCAGCAGTCCCCCGTGGAGCCGCTCCTACGAGCAGTACTTC | once | TRBV27 | - | TRBJ2-7
CASSQSRGLGETQYF | TGTGCCAGTAGTCAAAGTAGGGGGCTGGGGGAGACCCAGTACTTC | - | TRBV19 | TRBD1 | TRBJ2-5
CASTDGTSGTYEQFF | TGTGCCAGCACCGATGGGACTAGCGGGACATATGAGCAGTTCTTC | - | TRBV2 | TRBD2 | TRBJ2-1
CASSQGRAGYEQYF | TGCGCCAGCAGCCAAGGTCGCGCTGGCTACGAGCAGTACTTC | - | TRBV4-1 | - | TRBJ2-7
CASMAGTWTGELFF | TGTGCCAGTATGGCGGGGACCTGGACCGGGGAGCTGTTTTTT | - | TRBV19 | - | TRBJ2-2
CASSLVYRTGYSYEQYF | TGCGCCAGCAGCTTGGTATACAGGACAGGATATTCCTACGAGCAGTACTTC | once | TRBV5-1 | TRBD1 | TRBJ2-7
CASGNRERFEAFF | TGTGCCAGCGGGAACAGGGAAAGGTTTGAAGCTTTCTTT | - | TRBV6-5 | - | TRBJ1-1
CASSEGQSMNTEAFF | TGTGCCAGCTCAGAGGGACAGTCTATGAACACTGAAGCTTTCTTT | - | TRBV18 | TRBD1 | TRBJ1-1
CASSQDGGVGFTDTQYF | TGCGCCAGCAGCCAAGACGGCGGGGTAGGGTTCACAGATACGCAGTATTTT | once | TRBV4-3 | - | TRBJ2-3
CASSLISPYNEQFF | TGTGCCAGCAGCTTAATCAGTCCATACAATGAGCAGTTCTTC | - | TRBV7-9 | - | TRBJ2-1
CASSQEGREETQYF | TGCGCCAGCAGCCAAGAGGGGAGAGAAGAGACCCAGTACTTC | once | TRBV4-1 | - | TRBJ2-5
CASSEGTGGMNEQFF | TGTGCCAGCAGTGAAGGGACAGGGGGGATGAATGAGCAGTTCTTC | - | TRBV6-4 | TRBD1 | TRBJ2-1
CASSWGGESYEQYF | TGTGCCAGTAGTTGGGGAGGGGAGTCCTACGAGCAGTACTTC | - | TRBV19 | TRBD2 | TRBJ2-7
CASSPGGGLAGPNEQFF | TGTGCCAGCAGCCCGGGTGGAGGGCTAGCGGGGCCTAATGAGCAGTTCTTC | - | TRBV5-4 | TRBD2 | TRBJ2-1
CASSEHAGELFF | TGTGCCAGCAGTGAACACGCCGGGGAGCTGTTTTTT | - | TRBV6-4 | - | TRBJ2-2
CASSLDRTYEQYF | TGTGCCAGCAGCTTGGACAGGACCTACGAGCAGTACTTC | - | TRBV5-4 | - | TRBJ2-7
CASFAGNTEAFF | TGTGCCAGCTTCGCGGGGAACACTGAAGCTTTCTTT | - | TRBV2 | - | TRBJ1-1
CASSSLRDRENEQFF | TGTGCCAGCAGTTCCCTGAGGGATAGGGAAAATGAGCAGTTCTTC | once | TRBV27 | - | TRBJ2-1
CASSLVRDNEQFF | TGCGCCAGCAGCTTGGTAAGAGACAATGAGCAGTTCTTC | once | TRBV5-1 | - | TRBJ2-1
CASSSGDSEYEQYF | TGTGCCAGCAGCTCGGGGGACTCCGAATACGAGCAGTACTTC | - | TRBV11-3 | - | TRBJ2-7
CASSFPGPYEQYF | TGTGCCAGCAGCTTTCCAGGTCCCTACGAGCAGTACTTC | - | TRBV5-8 | - | TRBJ2-7
CASSLLPVSRNTIYF | TGTGCCAGCAGTTTACTTCCAGTTTCCAGAAACACCATATATTTT | - | TRBV28 | - | TRBJ1-3
CAIGQGAAEAFF | TGTGCCATCGGCCAGGGGGCGGCTGAAGCTTTCTTT | few | TRBV10-3 | TRBD1 | TRBJ1-1
CASSLSRGGEQYF | TGTGCCAGCAGCCTCAGCAGGGGTGGCGAGCAGTACTTC | - | TRBV13 | - | TRBJ2-7
CASSQVYRLAGNTDTQYF | TGTGCCAGCAGCCAGGTTTATCGACTAGCGGGGAACACAGATACGCAGTATTTT | once | TRBV4-2 | TRBD2 | TRBJ2-3
CASSLSGTGLRSNQPQHF | TGTGCCAGCTCACTATCCGGGACAGGGCTCAGGAGCAATCAGCCCCAGCATTTT | few | TRBV18 | TRBD1 | TRBJ1-5
CASSRQRNTEAFF | TGTGCCAGCAGCCGACAGAGGAACACTGAAGCTTTCTTT | - | TRBV7-6 | - | TRBJ1-1